This paragraph covers one T cell receptor beta chain sequence. Between the trimmed V and J ends, which lost 4 bases and 0 bases, there was a span of 13 bases. This CDR3 comprises 16 residues. Germline V gene lookup returns CDR1 MNHEY and CDR2 SVGAGI. This PCR relied on a set of 60 Vbeta primers and 13 Jbeta primers. TCRdb's table, derived via immunoSEQ multiplex PCR, lists solely in-frame clones and lacks some. The repertoire holds some 160,000 clones, with roughly 85% as singletons. The data were obtained in a study of cytomegalovirus exposure and HLA in healthy donors. Across the whole study: Of the donors genotyped, 300 to 500 in all, about 82% fell in the Caucasian-associated ancestry cluster.

The sample was PBMCs. The chain joins TRBV6-5 to TRBJ1-5, with no clear D. This clonotype was obtained from a male donor in good health and CMV-seropositive. The CDR3 reads CASSLRNPYSNQPQHF. The CDR3 DNA is TGTGCCAGCAGTTTGAGAAATCCATATAGCAATCAGCCCCAGCATTTT.